Listed below are T cell receptor beta chains from one sample, sequenced in a study of cytomegalovirus exposure and HLA in healthy donors. Profiled with immunoSEQ multiplex PCR; TCRdb holds only in-frame clones, not every one. This sample has roughly 200,000 clones; 70% to 85% occur once, and the top ten carry approximately 0.5%. Sequencing used PBMCs. Source of these receptors: a woman aged 40 to 50 in good health and CMV-seronegative. Each CDR3 is given with its conserved first and last residue. The D gene is left open where the match is weak. Clone size is given for some rows only: seen once, a few or many times, or a class if the clone is expanded.

CDR3nt | CDR3aa | j_gene | abundance | len | v_gene | d_gene
TGCAGCGTAGGGATCCTCCGGGGGATGAACACTGAAGCTTTCTTT | CSVGILRGMNTEAFF | TRBJ1-1 | - | 15 | TRBV29-1 | -
TGTGCCAGTAGTCCAGACGGGGTTTCACCCCTCCACTTT | CASSPDGVSPLHF | TRBJ1-6 | - | 13 | TRBV19 | -
TGCGCCAGCAGCCCGGGACAGGTCACTAATGAAAAACTGTTTTTT | CASSPGQVTNEKLFF | TRBJ1-4 | - | 15 | TRBV5-1 | TRBD1
TGTGCCAGCAGCATCACCGGCGGGGGTCCCCAAGAGACCCAGTACTTC | CASSITGGGPQETQYF | TRBJ2-5 | once | 16 | TRBV7-6 | TRBD2
TGTGCCAGCAGTACTAGCGGGGGGTTGCAGTTCTTC | CASSTSGGLQFF | TRBJ2-1 | - | 12 | TRBV6-4 | TRBD2
TGTGCCAGCAGCTTCTGGGGCAGGGAAAGGGATCAGCCCCAGCATTTT | CASSFWGRERDQPQHF | TRBJ1-5 | - | 16 | TRBV5-6 | -
TGTGCCAGCAGCTCGTCCCGGGACAGTCCCCTCCACTTT | CASSSSRDSPLHF | TRBJ1-6 | - | 13 | TRBV7-9 | TRBD1
TGTGCCAGCAGTTTAGGTCAGAACAATGAGCAGTTCTTC | CASSLGQNNEQFF | TRBJ2-1 | - | 13 | TRBV27 | -
TGCAGCGTTTTCGCCCTGAGCGAGCAGTACTTC | CSVFALSEQYF | TRBJ2-7 | - | 11 | TRBV29-1 | -
TGCGCCAGCAGCCCCGGACAGGGGAGCTCCTACAATGAGCAGTTCTTC | CASSPGQGSSYNEQFF | TRBJ2-1 | - | 16 | TRBV5-1 | TRBD1
TGTGCCAGCAGTCCGCTCGGACTAAGCTACAATGAGCAGTTCTTC | CASSPLGLSYNEQFF | TRBJ2-1 | - | 15 | TRBV6-4 | -
TGTGCCAGCAGCGTAGGACTAGCGGTGCCCTACGAGCAGTACTTC | CASSVGLAVPYEQYF | TRBJ2-7 | - | 15 | TRBV7-2 | TRBD2
TGTGCCTGGAGTGGCCCAGGAGGCAGCAATCAGCCCCAGCATTTT | CAWSGPGGSNQPQHF | TRBJ1-5 | - | 15 | TRBV30 | -
TGCGCCAGCAGCTTAAGGGGGACGGCGACTAATGAAAAACTGTTTTTT | CASSLRGTATNEKLFF | TRBJ1-4 | - | 16 | TRBV5-1 | -
TGTGCCAGCAGCCCCGGACAGGTCTCGACTGAAGCTTTCTTT | CASSPGQVSTEAFF | TRBJ1-1 | few | 14 | TRBV5-4 | TRBD1
TGTGCCTGGAGAACAGGGGTGAACACTGAAGCTTTCTTT | CAWRTGVNTEAFF | TRBJ1-1 | - | 13 | TRBV30 | TRBD1
TGTGCCTGGATCGCGGGCAATGAGCAGTTCTTC | CAWIAGNEQFF | TRBJ2-1 | - | 11 | TRBV30 | -